This TCR beta chain was retrieved from a study of post-analysis software for immune sequencing data (dated by TCRdb to between 2014 and 2016). About the investigation overall: Recorded disease courses included relapsing-remitting, secondary progressive and progressive-relapsing multiple sclerosis, with some patients lacking subtype annotation. Patient repertoires were compared against about twelve previously published healthy control repertoires from donors aged 6 to 25 years. A subset of samples was prepared in parallel using single-end sample barcoding, then pooled and co-amplified after Illumina adapter ligation.

Via the germline V gene, CDR1 is SNHLY and CDR2 FYNNEI. V is trimmed back by 2 bases and J by 7 bases, and the junction contains 4 bases that no gene match accounts for. Taken from cysteine to phenylalanine, the CDR3 has 15 residues. Of all the DNA, just the CDR3 is kept, 45 bases in frame from base 1. TCR beta repertoires were profiled from peripheral blood of approximately 13 young patients with multiple sclerosis to demonstrate the VDJtools post-analysis software. The multiple sclerosis patients were children and adolescents ranging in age from about 6 to 17 years. Summary of the overall study and its limitations: Direct clustering with F measure revealed strong co-clustering of samples prepared in the same batch, which led to a batch-effect correction. Significantly higher frequencies in patients than in controls were found for roughly five TRBV segments, including TRBV5-6, TRBV5-1 and TRBV20-1. Normalized Chao1 diversity was significantly lower in multiple sclerosis patients than controls, suggesting substantial peripheral T-cell clonal expansion. The control group was slightly older than the multiple sclerosis patient group.

A few counts support this clonotype. Its antigen is not yet known. No base quality values were provided; no much bigger clone lies one nucleotide off. Library generation was performed with PCR. TCRdb shows the sequencer as Illumina HiSeq 2500. To reduce PCR and sequencing biases, unique molecular identifiers were built into the TCR beta cDNA libraries. Some 500,000 cDNA molecules were obtained for every 1 to 10 million input T cells, so each molecule roughly corresponded to one T cell. The patient libraries were prepared and sequenced using the same protocol as the earlier healthy control dataset. Samples belonging to the same batch were prepared together, multiplexed and sequenced on a shared HiSeq lane. The authors processed their data as follows. Raw barcoded reads were processed with MIGEC, discarding single-read molecular identifier groups before consensus assembly and CDR3 extraction. Clonotype tables were post-analysed with VDJtools, and diversity was normalized by down-sampling all datasets to the smallest sample size. To correct batch-related cross-sample contamination, repertoire overlap clustering matched CDR3 amino acid sequences but not nucleotide sequences. Starting from the raw public reads, TCRdb applied fastp trimming at Q25, assembled clones with MiXCR and retained in-frame beta chains. Merged by CDR3 protein, the rows form single entries marked with the most common genes and DNA. The V and J calls shown here were made by TCRdb, not taken from the authors' results. This sample lists about 260,000 distinct CDR3 sequences; 35% to 40% were detected once. Jointly, the top ten make up less than 6% of the sample.

Sequences were obtained from blood. This clonotype originated in a girl aged 10-17 years with multiple sclerosis. The chain is encoded by TRBV2 joined to TRBJ2-2, with 10 central nucleotides matching TRBD2. The nucleotide sequence is TGTGCCAGCAGTGAACCTAGCGGGGGTCACGGGGAGCTGTTTTTT. Its protein product is CASSEPSGGHGELFF. With all but the CDR3 taken from the reference TRBV2 and TRBJ2-2 genes, the full variable domain is: EPEVTQTPSHQVTQMGQEVILRCVPISNHLYFYWYRQILGQKVEFLVSFYNNEISEKSEIFDDQFSVERPDGSNFTLKIRSTKLEDSAMYFCASSEPSGGHGELFFGEGSRLTVL.